The 8 T cell receptor beta chains listed next were all sequenced from one sample in a study of shared clonotypes between healthy human individuals. Sequencing was performed with immunoSEQ multiplex PCR; in TCRdb, only in-frame clones are kept and a portion is missing. The data show 2 million to 2.5 million clones, roughly 93% seen once. Sequenced: naive CD4+ T cells from PBMCs. Subset here: CD45RA+ positively selected. These receptor sequences come from a man aged 18 to 35 in good health. Some clones in this sample may be carry-over from other donors' samples.

This chain joins TRBV15 and TRBJ1-2; D is perhaps TRBD1 (5 bases). The germline V and J ends were trimmed by 0 bases and 8 bases, with 10 bases remaining between them. The germline CDR1 and CDR2 sequences are LNHNV and YYDKDF (reference sequence). The CDR3 extends over 13 amino acids. The chain's CDR3 is CATSRDVGVGYTF. The DNA for the CDR3 is TGTGCCACCAGCAGAGATGTGGGGGTCGGCTACACCTTC.

The chain couples TRBV2 to TRBJ2-5; no clear D gene. The germline V gene encodes CDR1 SNHLY and CDR2 FYNNEI. V was clipped by 2 bases and J by 3 bases, with 10 bases between them. This CDR3 is 14 amino acids long. The CDR3 region has the DNA TGTGCCAGCAGTGAACTGTCCTCTAAAGAGACCCAGTACTTC. Protein: CASSELSSKETQYF.

About this clone itself: A junction boundary mismatches the germline segment, possibly from a read error. The chain has TRBV30 and TRBJ2-7; D is possibly TRBD2 (5 bases). The CDR3 covers 11 residues. Germline CDR1 reads GTSNPN; CDR2 reads SVGIG (reference sequence). CDR3 sequence: CAWSETRTPWF. CDR3 nucleotides: TGTGCCTGGAGTGAAACTAGAACCCCGTGGTTC.

Only one count was recorded for this clone. The genes are TRBV29-1 and TRBJ2-2, with D tentatively TRBD2 (5 bases). This CDR3 has 14 residues. Trimming took off 4 bases at V and 1 base at J, with 10 bases between the two ends. Germline values: CDR1 SQVTM, CDR2 ANQGSEA. The CDR3 reads CSVGERVNTGELFF. DNA for the CDR3: TGCAGCGTTGGGGAGAGGGTGAACACCGGGGAGCTGTTTTTT.

The rearrangement uses TRBV18 and TRBJ2-1, with a weak D call TRBD1 (5 bases). CDR1 KGHSH and CDR2 LQKENI come from the germline V gene. Between the trimmed V and J ends, which lost 2 bases and 3 bases, there was a span of 8 bases. There are 14 residues in the CDR3. CDR3 amino acids: CASSPDQGYNEQFF. The CDR3 region has the DNA TGTGCCAGCTCACCAGATCAGGGCTACAATGAGCAGTTCTTC.

The chain has TRBV27 and TRBJ1-2; D possibly corresponds to TRBD1 (5 bases). Germline loops: CDR1 MNHEY, CDR2 SMNVEV (reference sequence). V was shortened by 6 bases and J by 0 bases, with 23 bases between the two germline ends. The CDR3 spans 18 residues. The CDR3 sequence is CASRSFIGTTVANYGYTF. As DNA, the CDR3 is TGTGCCAGCAGAAGTTTTATTGGGACGACAGTAGCTAACTATGGCTACACCTTC.

This chain joins TRBV28 and TRBJ2-7; no firm D call. V was trimmed by 2 bases and J by 6 bases, leaving 14 bases between them. In germline, CDR1 is MDHEN, CDR2 SYDVKM. This CDR3 contains 14 residues. The CDR3 is CASSLDGRPPEQYF. CDR3 nucleotide sequence: TGTGCCAGCAGTTTAGATGGGCGGCCACCCGAGCAGTACTTC.

The rearrangement joins TRBV9 to TRBJ2-1; 12 bases align to TRBD2. The CDR3 has 16 amino acids. From germline, CDR1 is SGDLS and CDR2 YYNGEE. V shed 0 bases, J shed 7 bases, and the junction held 5 bases outside the gene matches. CDR3 sequence: CASSVVGTSGWNEQFF. The CDR3 DNA reads as TGTGCCAGCAGCGTAGTGGGGACTAGCGGGTGGAATGAGCAGTTCTTC.